These 4 T cell receptor beta chains originate from one sample sequenced in a study of radiotherapy plus CTLA-4 blockade in lung cancer. TCRdb keeps only in-frame clones here, not all; method: immunoSEQ multiplex PCR. The sample holds 55,000 to 80,000 clones; around 82% are singletons and the top ten take 7% to 8%. The starting material was peripheral blood, obtained from a patient treated with radiotherapy plus ipilimumab. These receptors were taken from a human donor with non-small cell lung cancer who had a complete response to radiotherapy plus ipilimumab.

This chain joins TRBV30 and TRBJ2-4; either TRBD1 or TRBD2 may fit D (7 bases each). Germline V gene lookup returns CDR1 GTSNPN and CDR2 SVGIG (reference sequence). With 3 bases removed from V and 6 bases from J, the gap between germline ends came to 21 bases. The CDR3 is made up of 16 amino acids. In DNA form, the CDR3 reads TGTGCCTGGAGCCCCCTCAGGGGGAGGGGGCTAAACATTCAGTACTTC. Its translation is CAWSPLRGRGLNIQYF.

V usage is TRBV10-3 and J usage is TRBJ2-7, with 8 bases identical to TRBD1. CDR1 ENHRY and CDR2 SYGVKD come from the germline V gene. CDR3 length: 14 amino acids. V lost 6 bases to trimming and J lost 2 bases; unmatched junction nucleotides: 6. The CDR3 is CAIRAQQGAYEQYF. In DNA, the CDR3 is TGTGCCATCAGGGCCCAACAGGGGGCCTACGAGCAGTACTTC.

The chain has TRBV11-3 and TRBJ2-1; perhaps TRBD2 as D (5 bases). Germline-derived CDR1 and CDR2 are SGHNT and YENEEA. Trimming shortened V by 6 bases and J by 5 bases, and 20 bases separated the two germline ends. The CDR3 spans 16 residues. CDR3 sequence: CASRPIAFSLNNEQFF. CDR3 DNA: TGTGCCAGCAGGCCAATAGCGTTCTCGCTGAACAATGAGCAGTTCTTC.

This clone has more than one count but fewer than ten. The V gene is TRBV5-5, the J gene TRBJ1-4; D unresolved. CDR1 and CDR2 from the germline V gene are SGHKS and YYEKEE (reference sequence). The V and J ends lost 2 bases and 0 bases respectively, with 5 bases between them. CDR3 length: 14 residues. CDR3 in amino acids: CASSLGPTNEKLFF. The CDR3 DNA reads TGTGCCAGCAGCTTAGGACCAACTAATGAAAAACTGTTTTTT.